The entry that follows covers one T cell receptor beta chain sequence. The data derive from a study of blood T cell repertoires in COVID-19. Produced via immunoSEQ multiplex PCR; TCRdb's table is partial and in-frame only. The repertoire holds around 150,000 clones, with about 81% as singletons. Recovered Cohort 3 donors showed two negative PCRs, clearance, or symptom resolution. The CDR3 runs 18 residues. Germline V gives CDR1 KGHSH, CDR2 LQKENI. V gave up 1 base and J gave up 1 base; unmatched junction bases: 7. The chain carries TRBV18 and TRBJ1-3, with 10 bases that match TRBD1. The source is a man over 45 who had recovered from COVID-19. Sample: PBMCs or T cells enriched from blood (not recorded which). The CDR3 DNA follows: TGTGCCAGCTCACCACAGGGACAGGGGAGATCTTCTGGAAACACCATATATTTT. As protein: CASSPQGQGRSSGNTIYF.